This entry lists 18 T cell receptor beta chains sequenced from one sample in a study of T-cell memory formation after mild COVID-19. TCRdb independently ran MiXCR on the 5' RACE reads; one entry per CDR3 protein. The table lists around 390,000 distinct CDR3 sequences, roughly 15% of them singletons. The material sequenced was PBMCs or a T cell subset sorted from them (not recorded which). All receptors derive from a man aged 18 to 30 who had mild COVID-19 (a few samples of this study predate the infection). Cell type and time point are not known.

This clonotype was picked up a small number of times. This chain uses TRBV3-1 with TRBJ1-1, with 8 positions matching TRBD1. This CDR3 has 16 amino acids. Losses at the gene ends were 4 bases for V and 2 bases for J; bases not matched to a gene: 9. CDR1 is LGHDT and CDR2 is YNNKEL in the germline V gene (reference sequence). The CDR3 bases are TGTGCCAGCAGCCTATACGCCGGGACAGGAAACACTGAAGCTTTCTTT. Translated, it gives CASSLYAGTGNTEAFF.

V and J are TRBV7-2 and TRBJ2-1; D is unclear. Trimming removed 6 bases at V and 7 bases at J, with 25 bases between. CDR1 is SGHTA, CDR2 FQGNSA, per germline. This CDR3 has 17 residues. The chain's CDR3 is CASRPHPRVLGSNEQFF. The CDR3 coding sequence is TGTGCCAGCAGACCCCACCCTCGGGTTTTAGGGTCAAATGAGCAGTTCTTC.

This clonotype was counted a few times. The rearrangement joins TRBV5-1 to TRBJ2-5, with D possibly matching TRBD1 (5 bases). V lost 0 bases to trimming and J lost 5 bases, with 11 bases between them. The germline gives CDR1 SGHRS, CDR2 YFSETQ. The CDR3 runs to 14 residues. CDR3 sequence: CASSLERAGETQYF. CDR3 bases: TGCGCCAGCAGCTTGGAACGGGCAGGGGAGACCCAGTACTTC.

The chain links TRBV14 to TRBJ2-7; D possibly corresponds to TRBD1 (5 bases). V gave up 6 bases and J gave up 0 bases, with 9 bases separating them. Germline values: CDR1 SGHDN, CDR2 FVKESK. CDR3 size: 13 residues. CDR3 nucleotides: TGTGCCAGCAGTCTGACAGACTCCTACGAGCAGTACGTC. As protein: CASSLTDSYEQYV.

This clonotype is a singleton in its sample. This chain connects TRBV7-2 to TRBJ2-3; D gene unclear. The CDR3 has 13 amino acids. CDR1 and CDR2 from the germline V gene are SGHTA and FQGNSA. Trimming pared 7 bases from V and 6 bases from J, leaving 14 bases between. The CDR3 reads CASNLNRMDTQYF. The CDR3 DNA reads as TGTGCCAGCAACCTAAATCGTATGGATACGCAGTATTTT.

The chain links TRBV14 to TRBJ2-3, with D perhaps TRBD1 (5 bases). The ends were cut back, 4 bases at V and 14 bases at J, with 16 bases in the middle. The length of the CDR3 is 12 residues. Germline V CDR1 and CDR2: SGHDN, FVKESK. The CDR3 sequence is CASSPSQGLRYF. Written as DNA, the CDR3 is TGTGCCAGCAGCCCCTCGCAGGGCTTACGGTATTTT.

This clonotype was seen a few times. This chain links TRBV5-6 with TRBJ1-6; D not certain. CDR3 length: 15 amino acids. V was cut by 4 bases and J by 4 bases, with 12 bases left in between. Looked up from germline, CDR1 is SGHDT and CDR2 is YYEEEE. DNA for the CDR3: TGTGCCAGCAGCCTGTGGGAAGGGTATAATTCACCCCTCCACTTT. Translation gives CASSLWEGYNSPLHF.

This clonotype was observed at least ten times. The V call is TRBV5-1, the J call TRBJ1-1, with 7 bases aligning to TRBD1. Germline V gene lookup returns CDR1 SGHRS and CDR2 YFSETQ. V lost 8 bases and J lost 2; bases outside the gene matches: 6. The CDR3 is 13 residues long. CDR3 nucleotides: TGCGCCAGTAACCGGGACAGCAACACTGAAGCTTTCTTT. Amino acids: CASNRDSNTEAFF.

This chain uses TRBV2 with TRBJ1-1; no reliable D call. Germline CDR1 and CDR2: SNHLY and FYNNEI. The CDR3 sequence is 12 residues long. The V end lost 4 bases, the J end lost 5 bases, and 8 bases lay between the germline ends. CDR3 in DNA: TGTGCCAGCAGTGGGGAAGCGACTGAAGCTTTCTTT. It specifies CASSGEATEAFF.

This clonotype appeared a few times. The J gene is TRBJ2-3, the V gene TRBV7-9; possibly TRBD2 for D (6 bases). The germline CDR1 and CDR2 sequences are SEHNR and FQNEAQ (reference sequence). Deletions cut 4 bases from V and 8 bases from J, with 13 bases between. The CDR3 spans 13 residues. The CDR3 is CASSSRGGVTQYF. The CDR3, as DNA: TGTGCCAGCAGCTCCCGAGGCGGGGTTACGCAGTATTTT.

This chain joins TRBV5-1 and TRBJ2-7; 8 positions match TRBD1. In germline, CDR1 is SGHRS, CDR2 YFSETQ. This CDR3 is 17 amino acids long. Germline trimming cut 4 bases from V and 6 bases from J; bases unmatched to any gene: 18. The CDR3, as DNA: TGCGCCAGCAGCACCCGACTTCAGGGGGCAACCCGACGCGAGCAGTACTTC. Translating it yields CASSTRLQGATRREQYF. Together with reference TRBV5-1 and TRBJ2-7, the CDR3 gives the full variable domain: KAGVTQTPRYLIKTRGQQVTLSCSPISGHRSVSWYQQTPGQGLQFLFEYFSETQRNKGNFPGRFSGRQFSNSRSEMNVSTLELGDSALYLCASSTRLQGATRREQYFGPGTRLTVT.

This clonotype was seen at least ten times. V is TRBV20-1 and J is TRBJ2-5; TRBD1 aligns across 8 bases. Trimming at V came to 2 bases and at J to 1 base, leaving 3 bases not matched to a gene. Germline V gene data show CDR1 as DFQATT and CDR2 as SNEGSKA (reference sequence). This CDR3 has 14 amino acids. The CDR3 region is CSARQGAAQETQYF. As DNA, the CDR3 is TGCAGTGCTAGACAGGGGGCGGCCCAAGAGACCCAGTACTTC.

The V and J genes are TRBV24-1 and TRBJ1-2; TRBD1 agrees at 8 bases. CDR1 is KGHDR and CDR2 is SFDVKD in the germline V gene. This CDR3 spans 18 amino acids. V dropped 2 bases and J dropped 4; count of bases not matched to a gene: 14. The CDR3 coding sequence is TGTGCCACCAGTGATTCCCAGACCACCAGGGGGCCGTCCTATGGCTACACCTTC. It translates to CATSDSQTTRGPSYGYTF.

This clonotype showed up just a few times. The chain recombines TRBV29-1 with TRBJ1-2; no definite D call. The CDR3 has 12 amino acids. CDR1 is SQVTM and CDR2 is ANQGSEA in the germline V gene. V lost 3 bases and J 4 bases, leaving 9 bases between the germline ends. CDR3 bases: TGCAGCGTTGAGCAGTCAATCTATGGCTACACCTTC. Protein product: CSVEQSIYGYTF. Together with reference TRBV29-1 and TRBJ1-2, the CDR3 gives the full variable domain: SAVISQKPSRDICQRGTSLTIQCQVDSQVTMMFWYRQQPGQSLTLIATANQGSEATYESGFVIDKFPISRPNLTFSTLTVSNMSPEDSSIYLCSVEQSIYGYTFGSGTRLTVV.

This clonotype was found many times. The rearrangement uses TRBV27 and TRBJ2-7, with 11 bases identical to TRBD2. The germline V gene has CDR1 MNHEY and CDR2 SMNVEV (reference sequence). The trim removed 5 bases at V and 6 bases at J, leaving 6 bases unmatched. The CDR3 has 14 amino acids. CDR3 protein: CASSPLAGGGEQYF. In DNA, the CDR3 is TGTGCCAGCAGTCCCCTAGCGGGGGGCGGCGAGCAGTACTTC.

This clonotype was seen a handful of times. J is TRBJ2-3 and V is TRBV5-6, with D possibly TRBD1 on 8 matching bases. V shed 3 bases and J shed 3 bases, with 17 bases lying between them. Germline-derived CDR1 and CDR2 are SGHDT and YYEEEE. The CDR3 length is 16 residues. CDR3 region: CASSSLQGGRTDTQYF. The DNA of the CDR3 is TGTGCCAGCAGCTCCCTACAGGGGGGGAGGACAGATACGCAGTATTTT.

J is TRBJ2-5 and V is TRBV2, with 9 bases identical to TRBD1. The J segment lost 4 bases and the V segment lost 6 bases, leaving 15 bases of the junction unmatched. The germline CDR1 and CDR2 sequences are SNHLY and FYNNEI. This CDR3 contains 17 residues. CDR3 in DNA: TGTGCCAGCAGGGAGACTTGGGACAGGGTGATTGGAGAGACCCAGTACTTC. Translation gives CASRETWDRVIGETQYF.

This chain uses TRBV9 with TRBJ1-3, with D hard to call. The V gene's germline CDR1 is SGDLS and CDR2 YYNGEE. The V and J ends lost 0 bases and 2 bases respectively, with 12 bases between them. This CDR3 has 16 residues. CDR3 nucleotide sequence: TGTGCCAGCAGCGTAGAACCCGGAGTGGCTGGAAACACCATATATTTT. Amino acid sequence: CASSVEPGVAGNTIYF. Full variable domain (remainder filled in from reference TRBV9 and TRBJ1-3): DSGVTQTPKHLITATGQRVTLRCSPRSGDLSVYWYQQSLDQGLQFLIQYYNGEERAKGNILERFSAQQFPDLHSELNLSSLELGDSALYFCASSVEPGVAGNTIYFGEGSWLTVV.